The 27 T cell receptor beta chains below were found in one sample sequenced in a study of T cell changes during pregnancy in multiple sclerosis. Profiled with immunoSEQ multiplex PCR; TCRdb holds only in-frame clones, not every one. The data contain 70,000 or so clones, about 93% of them singletons. The specimen was CD4+ T cells from peripheral blood mononuclear cells, collected before pregnancy. Source of these receptors: a female donor with multiple sclerosis, enrolled in a pregnancy study.

This clone was found a few times. The chain is built from TRBV30 and TRBJ1-1; no clear D gene. Trimming shortened V by 0 bases and J by 7 bases, and 6 bases separated the two germline ends. The CDR3 loop spans 11 amino acids. Germline values: CDR1 GTSNPN, CDR2 SVGIG (reference sequence). The CDR3 bases are TGTGCCTGGAGTGTATTAGTTGAAGCTTTCTTT. Translated, it gives CAWSVLVEAFF.

The genes are TRBV7-9 and TRBJ2-5; TRBD2 agrees at 12 bases. CDR1 is SEHNR and CDR2 is FQNEAQ in the germline V gene (reference sequence). The CDR3 totals 16 residues. V gave up 4 bases and J gave up 7 bases; unmatched junction bases: 10. The CDR3 here is CASSSSSGGASGTQYF. The CDR3 DNA follows: TGTGCCAGCAGCTCCTCTAGCGGGGGGGCATCGGGGACCCAGTACTTC. Full variable domain (remainder filled in from reference TRBV7-9 and TRBJ2-5): DTGVSQNPRHKITKRGQNVTFRCDPISEHNRLYWYRQTLGQGPEFLTYFQNEAQLEKSRLLSDRFSAERPKGSFSTLEIQRTEQGDSAMYLCASSSSSGGASGTQYFGPGTRLLVL.

On this clone itself: Distinct nucleotide sequences in the sample also encode this CDR3. The chain links TRBV29-1 to TRBJ2-5; 12 bases fit TRBD2. The V and J ends lost 5 bases and 5 bases, in that order; junction bases with no gene match: 0. Per the germline V gene, CDR1 is SQVTM and CDR2 is ANQGSEA. This CDR3 has 12 amino acids. The CDR3 loop reads CSVLAGGETQYF. In DNA, the CDR3 is TGCAGCGTTCTAGCGGGGGGGGAGACCCAGTACTTC.

The chain uses TRBV7-3 and TRBJ2-5, with D possibly being TRBD2 (6 bases). Trimming cost V 8 bases and J 5 bases, with 15 bases left between them. This CDR3 spans 13 amino acids. CDR1 SGHTA and CDR2 FQGTGA come from the germline V gene. The CDR3: CASGAGTRETQYF. The CDR3 DNA reads TGTGCCAGCGGGGCGGGGACCCGGGAGACCCAGTACTTC.

The chain uses TRBV19 and TRBJ1-6; D gene ambiguous. The CDR3 contains 13 residues. Germline V lookup: CDR1 LNHDA, CDR2 SQIVND (reference sequence). Trimming took off 8 bases at V and 7 bases at J, with 12 bases between the two ends. The CDR3 DNA reads TGTGCCAGTGGGAGAACAGAGAATTCACCCCTCCACTTT. This encodes CASGRTENSPLHF.

The chain has TRBV27 and TRBJ2-7; D not resolved. The length of the CDR3 is 17 residues. V lost 1 base to trimming and J lost 2 bases, with 18 bases between them. The V gene's germline CDR1 is MNHEY and CDR2 SMNVEV (reference sequence). As DNA, the CDR3 is TGTGCCAGCAGTTTATTCCCAGATGCCAGCGCCGCCTACGAGCAGTACTTC. It codes for CASSLFPDASAAYEQYF.

The chain recombines TRBV9 with TRBJ1-1; 8 bases map to TRBD1. CDR1 and CDR2 (germline): SGDLS, YYNGEE. The CDR3 contains 13 residues. Germline trimming cut 0 bases from V and 5 bases from J; bases unmatched to any gene: 0. This CDR3 is CASSVGQGTEAFF. The CDR3 DNA sequence: TGTGCCAGCAGCGTAGGACAGGGGACTGAAGCTTTCTTT.

V gene TRBV19 combines with J gene TRBJ2-3; a weak D match, TRBD1 (6 bases). Germline values: CDR1 LNHDA, CDR2 SQIVND (reference sequence). V lost 4 bases, J lost 2 bases, and 13 bases lay in between. The CDR3 is made up of 15 amino acids. CDR3 sequence reads: CASSTLSGATDTQYF. The CDR3 DNA is TGTGCCAGTAGTACGTTGTCAGGGGCCACAGATACGCAGTATTTT.

The CDR3 nucleotides read TGTGCCATCAGCTCTAGGGACAGCCGGGGCACTGAAGCTTTCTTT. Translating gives CAISSRDSRGTEAFF. V is TRBV10-3 and J is TRBJ1-1; TRBD1 agrees at 7 bases. Trimming at V came to 6 bases and at J to 4 bases, leaving 11 bases not matched to a gene. Germline assignment: CDR1 ENHRY and CDR2 SYGVKD. The CDR3 sequence is 15 residues long.

The chain carries TRBV6-5 and TRBJ1-3, with D possibly TRBD1 on 5 matching bases. The CDR3 is made up of 14 amino acids. Per the germline V gene, CDR1 is MNHEY and CDR2 is SVGAGI. V lost 2 bases and J 0 bases, leaving 5 bases between the germline ends. In nucleotides, the CDR3 is TGTGCCAGCAGTTACGACAGCTCTGGAAACACCATATATTTT. The encoded protein is CASSYDSSGNTIYF.

The chain carries TRBV5-6 and TRBJ1-5, with 7 bases that match TRBD1. Trimming at V came to 3 bases and at J to 2 bases, leaving 5 bases not matched to a gene. The germline gives CDR1 SGHDT, CDR2 YYEEEE. CDR3 length equals 15 residues. In DNA form, the CDR3 reads TGTGCCAGCAGCTCCACAGGGGTCCGCAATCAGCCCCAGCATTTT. Translating gives CASSSTGVRNQPQHF.

The chain is built from TRBV5-8 and TRBJ2-5, with TRBD2 identical over 8 bases. Trimming at V came to 3 bases and at J to 4 bases, leaving 2 bases not matched to a gene. Germline V CDR1 and CDR2: SGHTS, YDEGEE. The CDR3 extends over 13 amino acids. The CDR3 region is CASSWTSRETQYF. The CDR3 bases are TGTGCCAGCAGCTGGACTAGCAGAGAGACCCAGTACTTC.

V and J are TRBV9 and TRBJ1-2, with a weak D call TRBD1 (6 bases). The V gene lost 4 bases and the J gene lost 0 bases, with 13 bases spanning the gap. Germline V gene lookup returns CDR1 SGDLS and CDR2 YYNGEE. This CDR3 is built from 15 residues. The CDR3 nucleotides read TGTGCCAGCAGCCTAGGGGGGGGGTCTAACTATGGCTACACCTTC. This gives the protein CASSLGGGSNYGYTF.

This clone was counted a few times. The V call is TRBV19, the J call TRBJ2-3, with 9 bases that match TRBD2. The germline V gene has CDR1 LNHDA and CDR2 SQIVND (reference sequence). The CDR3 contains 15 residues. Germline trimming cut 8 bases from V and 1 base from J; bases unmatched to any gene: 7. Written as DNA, the CDR3 is TGTGCCAGTCGCCGGGTAGCGGGGGGCACAGATACGCAGTATTTT. It translates to CASRRVAGGTDTQYF.

J is TRBJ2-7 and V is TRBV21-1; TRBD1, the table's D call, lacks a check against the DNA. TRBV21-1 is tagged as a pseudogene. The CDR3 covers 17 residues. CDR3 in amino acids: CASSKAHGALGLGEQYF. The CDR3 DNA is TGTGCCAGCAGCAAAGCTCATGGGGCCCTGGGGCTGGGGGAGCAGTACTTC.

This chain links TRBV5-1 with TRBJ2-3, with 8 nucleotides matching TRBD2. The V gene end was trimmed by 0 bases and the J gene end by 6 bases; junction bases not matched to a gene: 0. CDR1 SGHRS and CDR2 YFSETQ come from the germline V gene. The CDR3 sequence is 13 residues long. The CDR3 reads CASSLGLADTQYF. The CDR3 coding sequence is TGCGCCAGCAGCTTGGGACTAGCGGATACGCAGTATTTT.

The chain employs TRBV2 and TRBJ1-5, with D possibly being TRBD1 (5 bases). The germline CDR1 and CDR2 sequences are SNHLY and FYNNEI. The CDR3 extends over 14 amino acids. Deletions cut 5 bases from V and 1 base from J, with 9 bases between. CDR3 amino acids: CASSRQSSNQPQHF. The CDR3 DNA is TGTGCCAGCAGTAGACAGTCGAGCAATCAGCCCCAGCATTTT.

The chain recombines TRBV19 with TRBJ1-4; 9 nucleotides align to TRBD1. Germline-derived CDR1 and CDR2 are LNHDA and SQIVND (reference sequence). This CDR3 region has 14 residues. The V segment lost 6 bases and the J segment 5 bases; nucleotides outside the gene matches: 4. DNA of the CDR3: TGTGCCAGTAGGGGTGACAGGGGGAATGAAAAACTGTTTTTT. Translated, it gives CASRGDRGNEKLFF.

The chain recombines TRBV15 with TRBJ1-1, with D possibly TRBD1 on 6 matching bases. CDR1 and CDR2 (germline): LNHNV, YYDKDF (reference sequence). The CDR3 is 14 amino acids. V lost 8 bases, J lost 6 bases, and 19 bases lay in between. CDR3 nucleotide sequence: TGTGCCACCGGCGACAGGTCACCCCTCTCTGAAGCTTTCTTT. Its protein product is CATGDRSPLSEAFF.

This clone was picked up one time. The genes are TRBV7-3 and TRBJ2-3; 9 bases map to TRBD2. CDR3 size: 16 residues. Germline lookup yields CDR1 SGHTA and CDR2 FQGTGA. The V gene end was trimmed by 7 bases and the J gene end by 2 bases; junction bases not matched to a gene: 10. The CDR3 loop is CASTITGTSPTDTQYF. The CDR3 DNA reads TGTGCCAGCACCATCACTGGGACTAGCCCCACAGATACGCAGTATTTT.

The genes are TRBV27 and TRBJ1-5; 9 bases fit TRBD1. The germline gives CDR1 MNHEY, CDR2 SMNVEV (reference sequence). Germline trimming cut 5 bases from V and 4 bases from J; bases unmatched to any gene: 18. The length of the CDR3 is 19 residues. CDR3 region: CASSPSGTGLFFLNQPQHF. CDR3 bases: TGTGCCAGCAGTCCGTCCGGGACAGGGCTATTTTTCTTAAATCAGCCCCAGCATTTT.

J is TRBJ1-3 and V is TRBV6-1; D is possibly TRBD1 (5 bases). Trimming pared 2 bases from V and 5 bases from J, leaving 13 bases between. Germline-derived CDR1 and CDR2 are MNHNS and SASEGT. The CDR3 extends over 15 amino acids. CDR3: CASSELTGVRNTIYF. CDR3 DNA sequence: TGTGCCAGCAGTGAACTTACAGGAGTACGAAACACCATATATTTT.

The chain employs TRBV27 and TRBJ1-4, with D unresolved. Germline loops: CDR1 MNHEY, CDR2 SMNVEV (reference sequence). The CDR3 runs 14 residues. Trimming left V 4 bases short and J 4 bases short, with 10 bases between. The CDR3: CASSSTGFNEKLFF. For the CDR3, the DNA is TGTGCCAGCAGTTCCACGGGGTTTAATGAAAAACTGTTTTTT.

V usage is TRBV19 and J usage is TRBJ2-5; possible D gene TRBD1, 6 bases. The CDR3 extends over 16 amino acids. V lost 0 bases and J lost 5, with 16 bases in between. Germline V gene sequence: CDR1 LNHDA, CDR2 SQIVND (reference sequence). CDR3: CASSIEGNRVQETQYF. CDR3 DNA sequence: TGTGCCAGTAGTATAGAGGGGAACAGGGTACAGGAGACCCAGTACTTC.

The CDR3 DNA is TGTGCCAGCAGCGCCCGACTAGCGGACTATTACGAGCAGTACTTC. It specifies CASSARLADYYEQYF. V and J are TRBV6-1 and TRBJ2-7; the match to TRBD2 covers 9 bases. This CDR3 has 15 residues. After removal of 6 bases from V and 4 bases from J, the junction contained 10 bases not matched to a gene. The V gene's germline CDR1 is MNHNS and CDR2 SASEGT.

Only one count was recorded for this clone. The gene calls are TRBV11-3 and TRBJ1-2, with a possible D match to TRBD1 (6 bases). CDR1 is SGHNT and CDR2 is YENEEA in the germline V gene. V lost 5 bases and J lost 3, with 13 bases in between. The CDR3 runs to 14 residues. The CDR3 DNA reads as TGTGCCAGCAGCCGGACAGTAAAGGACTATGGCTACACCTTC. Translated, it gives CASSRTVKDYGYTF.

This sequence joins TRBV5-1 and TRBJ2-3; 9 nucleotides match TRBD2. J lost 4 bases, V lost 0 bases, and 6 bases had no gene match. The CDR3 extends over 16 amino acids. The V gene's germline CDR1 is SGHRS and CDR2 YFSETQ. The CDR3 reads CASSLDGAGGADTQYF. CDR3 DNA sequence: TGCGCCAGCAGCTTGGATGGGGCGGGGGGGGCAGATACGCAGTATTTT.